The clone carrying this T cell receptor beta chain was found a few times. UMIs and sample barcodes were carried by the TCR alpha and TCR beta cDNA libraries that 5'RACE produced using constant-segment primers. TCRdb re-analysed the 5' RACE reads in MiXCR, keeping a single row per CDR3 protein. This table holds about 190,000 distinct CDR3 sequences, roughly 30% found once. These data belong to a study of T-cell memory formation after mild COVID-19. CDR3 length: 16 amino acids. CDR1 is LGHDT, CDR2 YNNKEL, per germline (reference sequence). With 3 bases clipped from V and 1 base from J, the junction kept 5 bases outside the gene matches.

This clonotype originated in an adult woman who had mild COVID-19 (a few samples of this study predate the infection). Cell type and time point are not known. This chain links TRBV3-1 with TRBJ2-4, with 8 bases fitting TRBD1. Specimen: PBMCs or a T cell subset sorted from them (not recorded which). The chain's CDR3 is CASSHTRTGAKNIQYF. The CDR3 bases are TGTGCCAGCAGCCACACCCGGACAGGGGCCAAAAACATTCAGTACTTC.